The T cell receptor (beta chain) under discussion was sequenced for a study of identical twins. MiXCR, applied by TCRdb to the 5' RACE reads, yields one record per CDR3 protein. The top ten hold around 0.57% of the sample, which has some 500,000 distinct CDR3 sequences, 12% to 15% seen once. CDR1 and CDR2 (germline): KGHDR, SFDVKD. CDR3 length equals 13 residues. V shed 3 bases, J shed 14 bases, and the junction held 4 bases outside the gene matches. The sample was also reused in another study, on yellow fever vaccine responses in identical twins.

The sample was CD4+ T cells sorted from blood. The rearrangement links TRBV24-1 to TRBJ2-3; 13 nucleotides align to TRBD2. The clonotype comes from a woman aged 18-30 years in good health. The CDR3 sequence is CATSDPGLAGMYF. The CDR3 coding sequence is TGTGCCACCAGTGATCCGGGACTAGCGGGAATGTATTTT.